The 29 T cell receptor beta chains in this list originate from one sample, sequenced in a study of early T cells in non-severe SARS-CoV-2 infection. TCRdb re-called the 5' RACE reads with MiXCR, one entry per CDR3 protein. The sample shows about 61,000 distinct CDR3 sequences, roughly 10% of them seen only once. Sequencing input: whole blood. Receptors were obtained from an adult who was a healthcare worker with PCR-confirmed SARS-CoV-2 infection or an uninfected control (not recorded which).

The chain carries TRBV6-6 and TRBJ2-7; D remains unclear. This CDR3 spans 13 amino acids. The germline V gene has CDR1 MNHNY and CDR2 SVGAGI (reference sequence). Deletions cut 2 bases from V and 2 bases from J, with 7 bases between. CDR3 sequence: CASSYGPTYEQYF. In DNA, the CDR3 is TGTGCCAGCAGTTACGGTCCCACCTACGAGCAGTACTTC.

This sequence joins TRBV5-1 and TRBJ2-3, with a possible D match to TRBD2 (6 bases). Trimming stripped 5 bases from V and 2 bases from J, with 18 bases between. The CDR3 covers 16 residues. Germline V gene lookup returns CDR1 SGHRS and CDR2 YFSETQ. The CDR3: CASSTRGLELTDTQYF. The CDR3 DNA follows: TGCGCCAGCAGTACCCGGGGACTTGAGCTCACAGATACGCAGTATTTT.

This clonotype was counted only a few times. This CDR3 reads CASSPPGLRSYNEQFF. CDR3 DNA: TGTGCCAGCAGCCCCCCGGGGCTACGCTCCTACAATGAGCAGTTCTTC. This chain connects TRBV9 to TRBJ2-1, with D tentatively TRBD1 or TRBD2 (5 bases each). This CDR3 region has 16 residues. Germline V lookup: CDR1 SGDLS, CDR2 YYNGEE. Trimming stripped 4 bases from V and 0 bases from J, with 14 bases between.

The chain links TRBV6-5 to TRBJ1-6, with 10 bases identical to TRBD1. Losses at the gene ends were 7 bases for V and 9 bases for J; bases not matched to a gene: 3. Germline V lookup: CDR1 MNHEY, CDR2 SVGAGI. The CDR3 contains 13 residues. The chain's CDR3 is CASTGTGVSPLHF. CDR3 sequence (DNA): TGTGCCAGCACCGGGACAGGGGTTTCACCCCTCCACTTT.

This clonotype was found many times. The chain carries TRBV29-1 and TRBJ2-7, with 8 positions matching TRBD1. The CDR3 consists of 11 residues. CDR1 is SQVTM, CDR2 ANQGSEA, per germline. Germline trimming cut 3 bases from V and 10 bases from J; bases unmatched to any gene: 5. CDR3 sequence reads: CSVEETGEQYF. CDR3 coding DNA: TGCAGCGTTGAGGAGACAGGGGAACAGTACTTC.

This clonotype occurred many times. The chain links TRBV30 to TRBJ1-6; D unresolved. Germline loops: CDR1 GTSNPN, CDR2 SVGIG (reference sequence). The CDR3 length is 15 residues. V lost 0 bases and J lost 7, with 13 bases in between. This CDR3 reads CAWSVPSPINSPLHF. CDR3 sequence (DNA): TGTGCCTGGAGTGTACCGTCCCCGATCAATTCACCCCTCCACTTT.

The chain recombines TRBV7-9 with TRBJ2-5; no definite D call. This CDR3 contains 12 residues. V lost 3 bases to trimming and J lost 3 bases, with 5 bases between them. Germline V gene data show CDR1 as SEHNR and CDR2 as FQNEAQ (reference sequence). The CDR3 nucleotides read TGTGCCAGCAGCTTCCTAGAAGAGACCCAGTACTTC. It codes for CASSFLEETQYF. Using reference TRBV7-9 and TRBJ2-5 for the parts outside the CDR3, the full variable domain is DTGVSQNPRHKITKRGQNVTFRCDPISEHNRLYWYRQTLGQGPEFLTYFQNEAQLEKSRLLSDRFSAERPKGSFSTLEIQRTEQGDSAMYLCASSFLEETQYFGPGTRLLVL.

The rearrangement links TRBV27 to TRBJ2-5; no reliable D call. CDR1 and CDR2 from the germline V gene are MNHEY and SMNVEV (reference sequence). The CDR3 sequence is 14 residues long. Trimming took off 2 bases at V and 2 bases at J, with 9 bases between the two ends. The CDR3 DNA follows: TGTGCCAGCAGTTTAAGGTGGAAACAAGAGACCCAGTACTTC. This gives the protein CASSLRWKQETQYF.

The table lists this clonotype with many counts. V gene TRBV11-2 combines with J gene TRBJ2-7; D uncertain. The ends were cut back, 3 bases at V and 2 bases at J, with 8 bases in the middle. The CDR3 is made up of 13 amino acids. Germline CDR1 reads SGHAT; CDR2 reads FQNNGV. CDR3 nucleotide sequence: TGTGCCAGCAGCTTTATCCCCACCTACGAGCAGTACTTC. Residues: CASSFIPTYEQYF.

The chain joins TRBV4-3 to TRBJ1-4; the D is unclear. Germline V gene data show CDR1 as LGHNA and CDR2 as YSLEER. This CDR3 comprises 17 residues. Deletions cut 1 base from V and 0 bases from J, with 12 bases between. In DNA form, the CDR3 reads TGCGCCAGCAGCCAAGGGCAGGATTTCGCAACTAATGAAAAACTGTTTTTT. Protein product: CASSQGQDFATNEKLFF.

The CDR3 DNA reads TGCAGCGTTGAAGATCTGGGGCTCACAGATACGCAGTATTTT. As protein: CSVEDLGLTDTQYF. The rearrangement joins TRBV29-1 to TRBJ2-3; D might be TRBD1 (5 bases). With 0 bases removed from V and 2 bases from J, the gap between germline ends came to 9 bases. CDR1 is SQVTM and CDR2 is ANQGSEA in the germline V gene. CDR3 length: 14 amino acids.

This clonotype was counted ten times or more. This chain links TRBV7-3 with TRBJ2-3, with 7 bases identical to TRBD2. The CDR3 sequence is 17 residues long. V shed 2 bases and J 1 base; nucleotides not matched to a gene: 9. Looked up from germline, CDR1 is SGHTA and CDR2 is FQGTGA. The CDR3 DNA follows: TGTGCCAGCAGCTTATATGGGGGGGTCCGTGGCACAGATACGCAGTATTTT. Its protein is CASSLYGGVRGTDTQYF.

Here the CDR3 reads CASSLGGGGRHNYGYTF. CDR3 in DNA: TGTGCCAGCAGCTTAGGGGGCGGGGGACGGCATAACTATGGCTACACCTTC. V is TRBV7-2 and J is TRBJ1-2; D possibly corresponds to TRBD1 (5 bases). The germline V gene has CDR1 SGHTA and CDR2 FQGNSA. V was cut by 1 base and J by 1 base, with 16 bases left in between. This CDR3 comprises 17 residues.

This clonotype was found many times. This chain joins TRBV6-5 and TRBJ1-6, with 10 bases identical to TRBD1. This CDR3 comprises 14 residues. CDR1 MNHEY and CDR2 SVGAGI come from the germline V gene. V was pared by 6 bases and J by 9 bases, with 5 bases of the junction left unmatched. CDR3 DNA sequence: TGTGCCAGCAGACGACAGGGGGCAAGTTCACCCCTCCACTTT. Protein sequence: CASRRQGASSPLHF.

The chain links TRBV7-9 to TRBJ2-3, with a weak D call TRBD1 (5 bases). Trimming left V 5 bases short and J 4 bases short, with 13 bases between. Germline loops: CDR1 SEHNR, CDR2 FQNEAQ (reference sequence). CDR3 length: 14 amino acids. CDR3 nucleotide sequence: TGTGCCAGCAGCGTGTCAGGGAACGCAGATACGCAGTATTTT. This encodes CASSVSGNADTQYF. Variable domain in full (rest from reference TRBV7-9 and TRBJ2-3): DTGVSQNPRHKITKRGQNVTFRCDPISEHNRLYWYRQTLGQGPEFLTYFQNEAQLEKSRLLSDRFSAERPKGSFSTLEIQRTEQGDSAMYLCASSVSGNADTQYFGPGTRLTVL.

This clonotype was recorded a few times. One junction end does not reproduce the germline sequence, and a read error may be involved. The genes are TRBV27 and TRBJ2-3; no firm D call. The CDR3 sequence is 15 residues long. The germline V gene has CDR1 MNHEY and CDR2 SMNVEV (reference sequence). In DNA, the CDR3 is TGTGCCAGCAGTTTTTTACCCGGCTATTTAGATACACAGTATTTT. It codes for CASSFLPGYLDTQYF.

The V and J genes are TRBV10-3 and TRBJ2-5, with D hard to call. Trimming left V 6 bases short and J 5 bases short, with 13 bases between. Germline V gene sequence: CDR1 ENHRY, CDR2 SYGVKD. The CDR3 loop spans 13 amino acids. CDR3 loop: CAISRDTLETQYF. CDR3 coding DNA: TGTGCCATCAGCCGAGACACACTGGAGACCCAGTACTTC.

The gene calls are TRBV7-2 and TRBJ1-5; D is unresolved. The CDR3 runs to 14 residues. Germline CDR1 SGHTA, CDR2 FQGNSA. Trimming removed 0 bases at V and 7 bases at J, with 10 bases between. CDR3 sequence reads: CASSLAGRGQPQHF. CDR3 nucleotide sequence: TGTGCCAGCAGCTTAGCCGGCAGAGGACAGCCCCAGCATTTT.

This clonotype was recorded a few times. The chain combines TRBV7-2 with TRBJ2-3; D possibly uses TRBD1 or TRBD2 (6 bases each). Trimming removed 5 bases at V and 2 bases at J, with 17 bases between. CDR1 SGHTA and CDR2 FQGNSA come from the germline V gene. The CDR3 length is 16 residues. Written as DNA, the CDR3 is TGTGCCAGCAGCCCCGGGGGCAGAGTATTCACAGATACGCAGTATTTT. Its translation is CASSPGGRVFTDTQYF.

In its sample, this clonotype was seen many times. The rearrangement links TRBV7-2 to TRBJ2-1, with 9 nucleotides matching TRBD2. Trimming removed 1 base from V and 7 bases from J; junction bases left unmatched: 8. Per germline, CDR1 SGHTA and CDR2 FQGNSA. This CDR3 is 16 amino acids long. CDR3 DNA: TGTGCCAGCAGCTTAGGTGGCGGGGGGGCCTGGAATGAGCAGTTCTTC. Its translation: CASSLGGGGAWNEQFF.

This clonotype showed up many times. This chain links TRBV5-4 with TRBJ1-1; D perhaps matches TRBD1 (6 bases). CDR1 SGHNT and CDR2 YYREEE come from the germline V gene (reference sequence). This CDR3 has 13 residues. The V gene lost 1 base and the J gene lost 5 bases, with 9 bases spanning the gap. CDR3 coding DNA: TGTGCCAGCAGCTTGAAAGGGGGTACTGAAGCTTTCTTT. The encoded protein is CASSLKGGTEAFF.

This clonotype was counted a few times. This chain joins TRBV10-3 and TRBJ1-6; 7 positions match TRBD1. The V gene end was trimmed by 6 bases and the J gene end by 5 bases; junction bases not matched to a gene: 7. Germline values: CDR1 ENHRY, CDR2 SYGVKD. The CDR3 has 15 residues. The chain's CDR3 is CAISLKDRNNSPLHF. In DNA, the CDR3 is TGTGCCATCAGCCTGAAGGACAGGAATAATTCACCCCTCCACTTT.

Ten or more counts support this clonotype. The chain links TRBV6-6 to TRBJ2-7, with TRBD2 identical over 7 bases. The CDR3 consists of 13 residues. Germline CDR1 reads MNHNY; CDR2 reads SVGAGI (reference sequence). Trimming at V came to 2 bases and at J to 5 bases, leaving 3 bases not matched to a gene. This chain's CDR3 is CASSYRLADEQYF. CDR3 nucleotides: TGTGCCAGCAGTTACAGGCTAGCGGACGAGCAGTACTTC.

This clonotype was detected ten times or more. The rearrangement joins TRBV6-5 to TRBJ2-7; TRBD1 matches at 8 bases. J lost 1 base, V lost 8 bases, and 7 bases had no gene match. Germline V CDR1 and CDR2: MNHEY, SVGAGI. The CDR3 is 14 amino acids. The CDR3 spells CASGLTGDSYEQYF. The CDR3 DNA reads TGTGCCAGCGGCCTGACAGGGGATTCCTACGAGCAGTACTTC.

There are many counts of this clonotype. The rearrangement joins TRBV11-3 to TRBJ1-1; 10 bases match TRBD1. The V gene end was trimmed by 3 bases and the J gene end by 8 bases; junction bases not matched to a gene: 12. CDR3 length equals 16 residues. Germline CDR1 reads SGHNT; CDR2 reads YENEEA. CDR3: CASSFYGGQGRREAFF. CDR3 nucleotides: TGTGCCAGCAGCTTTTACGGGGGACAGGGGCGGCGGGAAGCTTTCTTT.

This clonotype was counted at least ten times. The chain carries TRBV6-1 and TRBJ2-3, with 7 bases that match TRBD1. After removal of 4 bases from V and 1 base from J, the junction contained 8 bases not matched to a gene. The germline V gene encodes CDR1 MNHNS and CDR2 SASEGT. The CDR3 has 16 amino acids. CDR3 residues: CASSGGQHWGTDTQYF. The DNA for the CDR3 is TGTGCCAGCAGTGGGGGACAGCACTGGGGCACAGATACGCAGTATTTT.

This clonotype was counted many times. The V call is TRBV11-2, the J call TRBJ2-3; no clear D gene. Germline V lookup: CDR1 SGHAT, CDR2 FQNNGV. This CDR3 is built from 15 residues. The V gene lost 2 bases and the J gene lost 5 bases, with 14 bases spanning the gap. The chain's CDR3 is CASSLLLGPQDTQYF. CDR3 sequence (DNA): TGTGCCAGCAGCTTACTTCTCGGGCCCCAAGATACGCAGTATTTT. Using reference TRBV11-2 and TRBJ2-3 for the parts outside the CDR3, the full variable domain is EAGVAQSPRYKIIEKRQSVAFWCNPISGHATLYWYQQILGQGPKLLIQFQNNGVVDDSQLPKDRFSAERLKGVDSTLKIQPAKLEDSAVYLCASSLLLGPQDTQYFGPGTRLTVL.

CDR3 protein: CASSLRVGPWGYTF. In DNA, the CDR3 is TGTGCCAGCAGCCTACGCGTTGGGCCGTGGGGCTACACCTTC. The chain is built from TRBV7-2 and TRBJ1-2; no reliable D call. The V and J ends lost 5 bases and 8 bases respectively, with 18 bases between them. Germline lookup yields CDR1 SGHTA and CDR2 FQGNSA. CDR3 size: 14 residues.

This clonotype was picked up a small number of times. This chain joins TRBV10-3 and TRBJ1-1; 7 bases line up with TRBD1. Germline assignment: CDR1 ENHRY and CDR2 SYGVKD. This CDR3 has 15 amino acids. The ends lost 4 bases at V and 5 bases at J; junction bases unmatched: 10. CDR3 sequence: CAISANPGGGTEAFF. As DNA, the CDR3 is TGTGCCATCAGTGCCAATCCAGGGGGAGGGACTGAAGCTTTCTTT.